This T cell receptor (beta chain) was identified during a study of identifying expanded T cells in peripheral blood. The study's findings and limits: Over approximately two and four weeks, about 15 and 19 clones changed, versus 1.2 between replicates. Clone count variance between roughly 2-week samples rose with total template count.

As to this clone: Antigen: not known.

Only in-frame clones appear in the TCRdb table, and some are missing; sequencing was by immunoSEQ multiplex PCR. The table shows about 85,000 clones, with roughly 91% occurring only once. The sample comprised blood. The TCR was taken from a person aged 18-70 years in good health.

CDR3 loop: CASARGDTDTQYF. The DNA for the CDR3 is TGTGCCAGCGCTCGAGGAGACACAGATACGCAGTATTTT. The chain employs TRBV9 and TRBJ2-3; D not certain. The germline gives CDR1 SGDLS, CDR2 YYNGEE. The ends were cut back, 7 bases at V and 2 bases at J, with 11 bases in the middle. The CDR3 runs to 13 residues.